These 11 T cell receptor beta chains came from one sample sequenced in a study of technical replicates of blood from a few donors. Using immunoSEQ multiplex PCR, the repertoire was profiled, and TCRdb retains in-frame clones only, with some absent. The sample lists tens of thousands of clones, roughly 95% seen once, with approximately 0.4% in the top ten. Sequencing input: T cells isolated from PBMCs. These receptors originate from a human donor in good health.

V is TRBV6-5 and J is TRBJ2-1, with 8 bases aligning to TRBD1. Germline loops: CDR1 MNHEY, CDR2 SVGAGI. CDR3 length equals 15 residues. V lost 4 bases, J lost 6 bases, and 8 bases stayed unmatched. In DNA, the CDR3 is TGTGCCAGCAGTTTACAGGGGGGATGGGCCAATGAGCAGTTCTTC. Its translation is CASSLQGGWANEQFF.

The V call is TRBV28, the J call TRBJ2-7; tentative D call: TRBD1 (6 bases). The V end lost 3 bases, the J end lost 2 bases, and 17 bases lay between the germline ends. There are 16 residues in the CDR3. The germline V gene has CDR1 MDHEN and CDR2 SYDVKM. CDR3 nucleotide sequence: TGTGCCAGCAGTTTGGCAGACAGGACCCGTCCCTACGAGCAGTACTTC. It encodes CASSLADRTRPYEQYF.

The CDR3 nucleotides read TGTGCCTCGATAGGGACTAGCGGGAGGAGCTCCTACAATGAGCAGTTCTTC. Translated, it gives CASIGTSGRSSYNEQFF. The genes are TRBV7-8 and TRBJ2-1; TRBD2 agrees at 15 bases. The V gene's germline CDR1 is SGHVS and CDR2 FQNEAQ. V was pared by 11 bases and J by 0 bases, with 8 bases of the junction left unmatched. CDR3 length equals 17 residues. The whole variable domain, filled in from reference TRBV7-8 and TRBJ2-1, reads GAGVSQSPRYKVAKRGQDVALRCDPISGHVSLFWYQQALGQGPEFLTYFQNEAQLDKSGLPSDRFFAERPEGSVSTLKIQRTQQEDSAVYLCASIGTSGRSSYNEQFFGPGTRLTVL.

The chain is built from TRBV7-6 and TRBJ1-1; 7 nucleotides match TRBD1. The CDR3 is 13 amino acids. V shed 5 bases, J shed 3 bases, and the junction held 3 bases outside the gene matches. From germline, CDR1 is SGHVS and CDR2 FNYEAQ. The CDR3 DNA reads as TGTGCCAGCAGCGCACAGGGGTACACTGAAGCTTTCTTT. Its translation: CASSAQGYTEAFF.

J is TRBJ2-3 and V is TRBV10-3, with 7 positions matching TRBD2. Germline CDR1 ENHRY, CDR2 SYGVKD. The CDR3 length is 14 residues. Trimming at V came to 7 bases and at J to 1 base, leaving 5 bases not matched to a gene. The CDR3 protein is CAIKGGSGTDTQYF. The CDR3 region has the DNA TGTGCCATCAAAGGCGGGAGTGGCACAGATACGCAGTATTTT.

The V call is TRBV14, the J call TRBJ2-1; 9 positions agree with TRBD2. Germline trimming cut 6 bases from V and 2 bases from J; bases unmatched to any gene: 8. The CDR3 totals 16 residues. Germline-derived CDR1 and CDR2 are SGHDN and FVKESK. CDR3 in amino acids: CASSPPSGTTYNEQFF. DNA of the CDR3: TGTGCCAGCAGTCCACCTAGCGGGACTACCTACAATGAGCAGTTCTTC.

The CDR3 coding sequence is TGCGCCAGCAGCTACGAGGGTGGGGACAGGGCGAGGGACTACACCTTC. It specifies CASSYEGGDRARDYTF. V and J are TRBV4-1 and TRBJ1-2; TRBD1 aligns across 9 bases. The V segment lost 5 bases and the J segment 10 bases; nucleotides outside the gene matches: 17. The CDR3 consists of 16 residues. CDR1 is MGHRA and CDR2 is YSYEKL in the germline V gene.

CDR3 protein: CASRLGLYASTDTQYF. The CDR3 DNA sequence: TGTGCCAGCAGACTCGGACTCTACGCTAGCACAGATACGCAGTATTTT. The chain uses TRBV28 and TRBJ2-3, with D maybe TRBD2 (5 bases). The V end was cut by 6 bases, the J end by 0 bases, with 16 bases between. Germline assignment: CDR1 MDHEN and CDR2 SYDVKM. The CDR3 loop spans 16 amino acids.

CDR3 coding DNA: TGTGCCAGCAGTATGGACAGCTCGGGCACTGAAGCTTTCTTT. Translation gives CASSMDSSGTEAFF. V is TRBV28 and J is TRBJ1-1, with D perhaps matching TRBD1 (6 bases). Per germline, CDR1 MDHEN and CDR2 SYDVKM. The CDR3 covers 14 residues. V was trimmed by 5 bases and J by 4 bases, leaving 14 bases between them. The variable domain in full, completed from reference TRBV28 and TRBJ1-1, reads DVKVTQSSRYLVKRTGEKVFLECVQDMDHENMFWYRQDPGLGLRLIYFSYDVKMKEKGDIPEGYSVSREKKERFSLILESASTNQTSMYLCASSMDSSGTEAFFGQGTRLTVV.

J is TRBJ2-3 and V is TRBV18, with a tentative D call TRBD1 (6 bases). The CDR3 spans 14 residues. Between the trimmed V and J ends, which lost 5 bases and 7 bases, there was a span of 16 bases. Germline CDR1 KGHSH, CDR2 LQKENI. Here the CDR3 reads CASSSGTTVNTQYF. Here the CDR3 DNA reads TGTGCCAGCTCAAGTGGGACAACTGTGAATACGCAGTATTTT.

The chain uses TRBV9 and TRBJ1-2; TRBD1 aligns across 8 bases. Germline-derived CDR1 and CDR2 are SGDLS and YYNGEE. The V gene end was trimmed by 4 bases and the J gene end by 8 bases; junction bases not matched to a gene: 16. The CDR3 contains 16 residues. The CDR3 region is CASSMAGQGALRGYTF. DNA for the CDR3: TGTGCCAGCAGCATGGCGGGCCAGGGGGCCCTCCGGGGCTACACCTTC.